This T cell receptor beta chain comes out of a study of identifying expanded T cells in peripheral blood. General study results and limits: Approximately two-week clone count variance significantly increased as total template count grew.

The method was immunoSEQ multiplex PCR; TCRdb's version includes in-frame clones alone and lacks a portion of them. The repertoire consists of about 78,000 clones, with approximately 90% occurring once and the leading ten covering around 19%. Germline values: CDR1 GTSNPN, CDR2 SVGIG (reference sequence). The CDR3 consists of 12 residues. The V and J ends lost 0 bases and 5 bases respectively, with 6 bases between them. Regarding this clone: The antigen is undetermined.

No infections or other immune events were documented during collection. This TCR was sampled from a person aged 18 to 70 in good health. The specimen sequenced was blood. V gene TRBV30 combines with J gene TRBJ2-3; maybe TRBD1 (5 bases). CDR3: CAWSVGVDTQYF. The CDR3 coding sequence is TGTGCCTGGAGTGTAGGGGTAGATACGCAGTATTTT.